Each of the 27 T cell receptor beta chains below was sequenced from the same sample in a study of CD4 T cells in relation to SARS-CoV-2 and coronaviruses. Repertoires were generated with immunoSEQ multiplex PCR, while TCRdb's copy carries only in-frame clones and drops some. Here the sample spans over 40,000 clones, 84% being singletons. The antigens these receptors bind are not known. The sample was naive CD4+ T cells from PBMCs, cultured in vitro. The subset: naive CD4+ T cells isolated by negative enrichment. The source is an adult with COVID-19.

CDR3 in DNA: TGTGCCAGCAGCCTAAAAGGGGGCCAAGAGACCCAGTACTTC. As protein: CASSLKGGQETQYF. J is TRBJ2-5 and V is TRBV14; the D gene is possibly TRBD1 (6 bases). The CDR3 spans 14 residues. Germline V lookup: CDR1 SGHDN, CDR2 FVKESK. Trimming stripped 4 bases from V and 1 base from J, with 10 bases between.

The gene calls are TRBV7-6 and TRBJ2-2; TRBD2 agrees at 10 bases. The CDR3 is 17 residues long. Germline values: CDR1 SGHVS, CDR2 FNYEAQ. J gave up 5 bases and V 6 bases, and 12 bases lay outside the gene matches. The CDR3 protein is CASSPLAGAGGTGELFF. The CDR3 bases are TGTGCCAGCAGTCCTCTAGCGGGAGCCGGTGGGACCGGGGAGCTGTTTTTT.

The CDR3 spells CASSPIRTGELFF. The CDR3 DNA follows: TGTGCCAGCAGCCCGATTAGGACAGGGGAGCTGTTTTTT. The chain has TRBV11-2 and TRBJ2-2, with a possible D match to TRBD1 (5 bases). The V gene lost 5 bases and the J gene lost 8 bases, with 12 bases spanning the gap. Germline values: CDR1 SGHAT, CDR2 FQNNGV. The CDR3 runs 13 residues.

J is TRBJ2-2 and V is TRBV11-2; D is possibly TRBD1 or TRBD2 (5 bases each). The CDR3 loop spans 15 amino acids. The V and J ends lost 5 bases and 7 bases respectively, with 17 bases between them. Looked up from germline, CDR1 is SGHAT and CDR2 is FQNNGV. This chain's CDR3 is CASSPSGTEGGELFF. CDR3 nucleotide sequence: TGTGCCAGCAGCCCTTCCGGGACCGAAGGCGGGGAGCTGTTTTTT.

The rearrangement uses TRBV7-3 and TRBJ2-1, with D unclear. Looked up from germline, CDR1 is SGHTA and CDR2 is FQGTGA. There are 14 residues in the CDR3. Deletions cut 1 base from V and 8 bases from J, with 12 bases between. The CDR3 DNA reads as TGTGCCAGCAGCTTAAGCAGTAGTGACGATGAGCAGTTCTTC. Translated: CASSLSSSDDEQFF.

This clone turned up a few times. The chain joins TRBV5-1 to TRBJ1-1, with unresolved D. Trimming removed 3 bases from V and 2 bases from J, with 35 bases in between. The CDR3 spans 22 residues. Germline V CDR1 and CDR2: SGHRS, YFSETQ. In nucleotides, the CDR3 is TGCGCCAGCAGCTCACCGTCAGAGACTCCTAGGGAATTAACCACTACCAACACTGAAGCTTTCTTT. Translated: CASSSPSETPRELTTTNTEAFF.

V gene TRBV7-3 combines with J gene TRBJ2-2, with D perhaps TRBD1 (7 bases). This CDR3 has 15 residues. V lost 4 bases and J lost 7, with 16 bases in between. Germline V lookup: CDR1 SGHTA, CDR2 FQGTGA. This CDR3 is CASSSQGGWVGELFF. The CDR3, as DNA: TGTGCCAGCAGCTCCCAGGGGGGATGGGTCGGGGAGCTGTTTTTT.

The V call is TRBV7-8, the J call TRBJ2-7; 7 bases match TRBD2. The CDR3 is made up of 16 amino acids. CDR1 is SGHVS, CDR2 FQNEAQ, per germline. J lost 1 base, V lost 5 bases, and 11 bases had no gene match. In DNA form, the CDR3 reads TGTGCCAGCAGCCTGAAGCGGACTAGTATTTCCTACGAGCAGTACTTC. Its protein is CASSLKRTSISYEQYF.

The rearrangement joins TRBV7-9 to TRBJ2-3; 13 bases map to TRBD2. Germline V CDR1 and CDR2: SEHNR, FQNEAQ (reference sequence). Trimming took 7 bases from V and 5 from J; bases not matched to a gene: 15. The CDR3 runs 18 residues. CDR3 in DNA: TGTGCCAGCATCATAGGGGGAGGACTAGCGGGAGTTAGAGATACGCAGTATTTT. It codes for CASIIGGGLAGVRDTQYF. Full variable domain (missing parts from reference TRBV7-9 and TRBJ2-3): DTGVSQNPRHKITKRGQNVTFRCDPISEHNRLYWYRQTLGQGPEFLTYFQNEAQLEKSRLLSDRFSAERPKGSFSTLEIQRTEQGDSAMYLCASIIGGGLAGVRDTQYFGPGTRLTVL.

The rearrangement joins TRBV28 to TRBJ2-7; 8 bases match TRBD1. V was clipped by 4 bases and J by 2 bases; unmatched bases: 7. The CDR3 has 15 amino acids. Germline lookup yields CDR1 MDHEN and CDR2 SYDVKM. The CDR3 loop is CASSSPHRGTYEQYF. The CDR3 nucleotides read TGTGCCAGCAGTTCACCTCACAGGGGGACCTACGAGCAGTACTTC.

The chain couples TRBV27 to TRBJ2-1; TRBD2 aligns across 12 bases. Germline CDR1 MNHEY, CDR2 SMNVEV (reference sequence). Trimming at V came to 1 base and at J to 7 bases, leaving 14 bases not matched to a gene. The CDR3 sequence is 19 residues long. The CDR3 loop is CASSLWGLAGQDLVNEQFF. As DNA, the CDR3 is TGTGCCAGCAGTTTATGGGGACTAGCGGGCCAGGATTTAGTAAATGAGCAGTTCTTC.

The rearrangement links TRBV27 to TRBJ2-7; TRBD2 aligns across 10 bases. Germline values: CDR1 MNHEY, CDR2 SMNVEV (reference sequence). This CDR3 region has 14 residues. V gave up 3 bases and J gave up 4 bases; unmatched junction bases: 3. Here the CDR3 reads CASSLEREGYEQYF. CDR3 DNA: TGTGCCAGCAGTTTGGAGCGGGAGGGGTACGAGCAGTACTTC.

The V gene is TRBV18, the J gene TRBJ2-7, with TRBD1 matching 9 bases. CDR3 length: 16 residues. V gave up 1 base and J gave up 2 bases; unmatched junction bases: 6. The germline CDR1 and CDR2 sequences are KGHSH and LQKENI. CDR3 region: CASSPRTGANPYEQYF. CDR3 nucleotides: TGTGCCAGCTCACCACGGACAGGGGCGAACCCCTACGAGCAGTACTTC.

This chain's CDR3 is CASQRTSGHTGELFF. The CDR3 region has the DNA TGTGCCAGTCAGAGGACTAGCGGGCACACCGGGGAGCTGTTTTTT. J is TRBJ2-2 and V is TRBV9; 11 bases fit TRBD2. The J segment lost 3 bases and the V segment lost 8 bases, leaving 6 bases of the junction unmatched. Germline V gives CDR1 SGDLS, CDR2 YYNGEE. The CDR3 extends over 15 amino acids.

The chain carries TRBV3-1 (or the pseudogene TRBV3-2) and TRBJ1-1; D is perhaps TRBD1 (5 bases). Trimming stripped 3 bases from V and 11 bases from J, with 10 bases between. CDR1 is LGHDT, CDR2 YNNKEL, per germline (reference sequence). The CDR3 runs to 11 residues. CDR3: CASSHSEGAFF. The CDR3 DNA is TGTGCCAGCAGCCACTCAGAGGGGGCTTTCTTT.

The chain joins TRBV9 to TRBJ2-1, with TRBD2 identical over 7 bases. Per germline, CDR1 SGDLS and CDR2 YYNGEE. The CDR3 runs to 15 residues. The V and J ends lost 4 bases and 4 bases, in that order; junction bases with no gene match: 8. CDR3 loop: CASSPSASGYNEQFF. The CDR3 coding sequence is TGTGCCAGCAGCCCCTCCGCTAGCGGATACAATGAGCAGTTCTTC.

V and J are TRBV19 and TRBJ2-1; D is ambiguous. This CDR3 region has 12 residues. Germline V CDR1 and CDR2: LNHDA, SQIVND (reference sequence). Trimming left V 7 bases short and J 9 bases short, with 13 bases between. Here the CDR3 DNA reads TGTGCCAGTAATTTAGGAGAAGGTGAGCAGTTCTTC. It encodes CASNLGEGEQFF.

The chain recombines TRBV5-1 with TRBJ2-7; D may be TRBD2 (6 bases). The CDR3 sequence is 16 residues long. V lost 4 bases and J lost 4, with 21 bases in between. The germline gives CDR1 SGHRS, CDR2 YFSETQ. For the CDR3, the DNA is TGCGCCAGCAGCCCTAGGGGACTTCAGGAGGGATACGAGCAGTACTTC. Protein product: CASSPRGLQEGYEQYF.

The rearrangement uses TRBV6-1 and TRBJ1-2; weak D call: TRBD1 (6 bases). With 3 bases removed from V and 8 bases from J, the gap between germline ends came to 13 bases. The CDR3 has 13 residues. Germline loops: CDR1 MNHNS, CDR2 SASEGT. CDR3 in amino acids: CASSDRDIRGYTF. The CDR3 bases are TGTGCCAGCAGTGACCGGGACATACGGGGCTACACCTTC.

The gene calls are TRBV7-7 and TRBJ2-5; 7 bases fit TRBD1. Germline V gene data show CDR1 as SSHAT and CDR2 as FNYEAQ (reference sequence). The ends lost 0 bases at V and 1 base at J; junction bases unmatched: 2. The CDR3 runs to 15 residues. CDR3 sequence reads: CASSLAQGIQETQYF. The CDR3 DNA is TGTGCCAGCAGCTTAGCACAGGGGATCCAAGAGACCCAGTACTTC.

This chain uses TRBV7-8 with TRBJ1-2; D remains unclear. The V end was cut by 1 base, the J end by 7 bases, with 13 bases between. Germline CDR1 is SGHVS and CDR2 is FQNEAQ. The length of the CDR3 is 14 residues. The DNA of the CDR3 is TGTGCCAGCAGCTTAGAGGTGGCTAGAGGTGGCTACACCTTC. This codes for CASSLEVARGGYTF. The full variable domain, in which reference TRBV7-8 and TRBJ1-2 provide the parts outside the CDR3, is GAGVSQSPRYKVAKRGQDVALRCDPISGHVSLFWYQQALGQGPEFLTYFQNEAQLDKSGLPSDRFFAERPEGSVSTLKIQRTQQEDSAVYLCASSLEVARGGYTFGSGTRLTVV.

V and J are TRBV20-1 and TRBJ2-3; D unclear. The germline gives CDR1 DFQATT, CDR2 SNEGSKA (reference sequence). V was cut by 3 bases and J by 5 bases, with 15 bases left in between. The CDR3 spans 14 residues. CDR3 DNA: TGCAGTGCTAGTATCGTCCTCAAAGGAGATACGCAGTATTTT. The encoded protein is CSASIVLKGDTQYF.

The V call is TRBV5-8, the J call TRBJ1-1; TRBD1 matches at 8 bases. The CDR3 extends over 13 amino acids. Germline V gives CDR1 SGHTS, CDR2 YDEGEE. V lost 4 bases and J lost 4; bases outside the gene matches: 3. DNA for the CDR3: TGTGCCAGCAGCCTAGACAGGGGCACTGAAGCTTTCTTT. It codes for CASSLDRGTEAFF.

The chain has TRBV7-8 and TRBJ2-1; the D gene is possibly TRBD2 (5 bases). Deletions cut 5 bases from V and 0 bases from J, with 11 bases between. The CDR3 extends over 15 amino acids. Germline V gives CDR1 SGHVS, CDR2 FQNEAQ. Here the CDR3 reads CASSPGLNSYNEQFF. In DNA form, the CDR3 reads TGTGCCAGCAGCCCAGGACTGAACTCCTACAATGAGCAGTTCTTC.

DNA for the CDR3: TGTGCCAGCAGTTACCGACGGGACAGGGACACTGAAGCTTTCTTT. Residues: CASSYRRDRDTEAFF. This chain links TRBV6-5 with TRBJ1-1, with TRBD1 matching over 9 bases. V gave up 2 bases and J gave up 3 bases; unmatched junction bases: 4. Germline CDR1 reads MNHEY; CDR2 reads SVGAGI. CDR3 size: 15 residues.

The genes are TRBV7-2 and TRBJ2-1, with 9 bases matching TRBD2. CDR3 length equals 14 residues. CDR1 is SGHTA and CDR2 is FQGNSA in the germline V gene. With V trimmed by 10 bases and J by 7 bases, 11 bases remained unmatched. The CDR3 protein is CATRGVAGVNEQFF. For the CDR3, the DNA is TGTGCCACTCGGGGGGTAGCGGGAGTGAATGAGCAGTTCTTC. The whole variable domain, remainder taken from reference TRBV7-2 and TRBJ2-1, is GAGVSQSPSNKVTEKGKDVELRCDPISGHTALYWYRQSLGQGLEFLIYFQGNSAPDKSGLPSDRFSAERTGGSVSTLTIQRTQQEDSAVYLCATRGVAGVNEQFFGPGTRLTVL.

This clone has just one count. The gene calls are TRBV5-1 and TRBJ2-1; D perhaps matches TRBD1 (5 bases). Between the trimmed V and J ends, which lost 1 base and 2 bases, there was a span of 16 bases. Germline V gene sequence: CDR1 SGHRS, CDR2 YFSETQ. CDR3 size: 17 residues. The CDR3 loop is CASSLSIGGAAYNEQFF. Here the CDR3 DNA reads TGCGCCAGCAGCTTGAGTATCGGTGGGGCAGCCTACAATGAGCAGTTCTTC.